The 30 T cell receptor beta chains reported below all come from one sample, sequenced in a study of T cell repertoires in cytomegalovirus infection. Using its own MiXCR run on the reads, TCRdb lists one record per CDR3 protein. The table lists around 740,000 distinct CDR3 sequences, less than 40% of them singletons, with around 2.8% in the top ten. Sequences were obtained from PBMCs. The receptor source for this set is a human donor in good health (CMV status not recorded). Some clones in this sample may be carry-over from other donors' samples.

V usage is TRBV4-1 and J usage is TRBJ1-4; TRBD1 matches at 12 bases. The germline V gene encodes CDR1 MGHRA and CDR2 YSYEKL. This CDR3 spans 15 amino acids. V lost 2 bases and J lost 8; bases outside the gene matches: 3. Here the CDR3 DNA reads TGCGCCAGCAGCCAAACCGGGACAGGGGGCGAAAAACTGTTTTTT. Translating it yields CASSQTGTGGEKLFF.

The chain recombines TRBV12-3 or TRBV12-4 with TRBJ1-2, with a possible D match to TRBD1 (6 bases). V dropped 1 base and J dropped 4 bases, with 10 bases sitting between them. This CDR3 is 14 amino acids long. CDR3 region: CASSLGGPGYGYTF. CDR3 coding DNA: TGTGCCAGCAGTTTAGGGGGGCCGGGCTATGGCTACACCTTC.

The chain couples TRBV20-1 to TRBJ2-1, with 10 bases matching TRBD2. The CDR3 length is 14 residues. In germline, CDR1 is DFQATT, CDR2 SNEGSKA (reference sequence). J was trimmed by 8 bases and V by 4 bases; bases with no gene match: 8. CDR3 bases: TGCAGTGCTATCCCGGGACTAGCGAGCGATGAGCAGTTCTTC. Protein sequence: CSAIPGLASDEQFF.

V gene TRBV6-8 combines with J gene TRBJ2-1; D is unresolved. The V end lost 5 bases, the J end lost 6 bases, and 8 bases lay between the germline ends. The CDR3 length is 12 residues. Per the germline V gene, CDR1 is MNHGY and CDR2 is SAAAGT. Here the CDR3 reads CASSGNSNEQFF. The CDR3 DNA reads as TGTGCCAGCAGTGGGAATAGCAATGAGCAGTTCTTC.

The V gene is TRBV6-1, the J gene TRBJ1-2; TRBD1 agrees at 8 bases. The V gene end was trimmed by 7 bases and the J gene end by 4 bases; junction bases not matched to a gene: 11. This CDR3 contains 15 residues. CDR1 is MNHNS and CDR2 is SASEGT in the germline V gene. CDR3 sequence: CASNRDRRAAYGYTF. The CDR3, as DNA: TGTGCCAGCAACCGGGACAGGAGGGCGGCCTATGGCTACACCTTC.

As regards this clonotype: The germline gene is not matched at one end of the junction; a read error may be the cause. CDR3 loop: CASSQVGQAASNF. Written as DNA, the CDR3 is TGCGCCAGCAGCCAAGTAGGACAGGCGGCTTCAAATTTT. The V and J genes are TRBV4-1 and TRBJ2-3; the match to TRBD1 covers 7 bases. The CDR3 sequence is 13 residues long. CDR1 is MGHRA and CDR2 is YSYEKL in the germline V gene.

J is TRBJ1-2 and V is TRBV5-6, with D perhaps matching TRBD1 (6 bases). The CDR3 covers 14 residues. V was cut by 1 base and J by 4 bases, with 11 bases left in between. Germline CDR1 reads SGHDT; CDR2 reads YYEEEE. The CDR3 reads CASSLTGTRYGYTF. The CDR3 nucleotides read TGTGCCAGCAGCTTGACGGGGACACGCTATGGCTACACCTTC.

The chain has TRBV7-4 and TRBJ1-6, with 8 bases fitting TRBD1. This CDR3 comprises 15 residues. Unmatched junction bases numbered 11, after V lost 8 bases and J lost 8 bases. The germline CDR1 and CDR2 sequences are SGHVT and SQSDAQ. The CDR3, as DNA: TGTGCCAGCGAATCGACAGGGGCTAGGGATTCACCCCTCCACTTT. Its translation is CASESTGARDSPLHF.

This clonotype showed up just once. The chain carries TRBV15 and TRBJ2-2; the D is unclear. Germline V gives CDR1 LNHNV, CDR2 YYDKDF (reference sequence). The V gene lost 1 base and the J gene lost 4 bases, with 10 bases spanning the gap. The CDR3 totals 15 residues. CDR3 nucleotide sequence: TGTGCCACCAGCAGAGCTCGATCTGGCACCGGGGAGCTGTTTTTT. Translating it yields CATSRARSGTGELFF.

This clonotype was observed a few times. The chain has TRBV6-5 and TRBJ1-1; the match to TRBD1 covers 9 bases. Losses at the gene ends were 0 bases for V and 1 base for J; bases not matched to a gene: 9. Per germline, CDR1 MNHEY and CDR2 SVGAGI. This CDR3 contains 18 residues. In DNA, the CDR3 is TGTGCCAGCAGTTACTCGTCCGTACAGGGGGCCGAGAACACTGAAGCTTTCTTT. It yields the protein CASSYSSVQGAENTEAFF.

The chain recombines TRBV20-1 with TRBJ2-7; D might be TRBD2 (5 bases). Germline V gene sequence: CDR1 DFQATT, CDR2 SNEGSKA (reference sequence). This CDR3 has 13 amino acids. Trimming pared 6 bases from V and 2 bases from J, leaving 14 bases between. CDR3 bases: TGCAGTGCGGAACCGGACGGGACCTACGAGCAGTACTTC. Protein: CSAEPDGTYEQYF.

As for this clonotype: With a much larger clone just one base away, this may be a read error. J is TRBJ2-3 and V is TRBV7-2; 10 bases match TRBD2. This CDR3 contains 14 residues. Unmatched junction bases numbered 8, after V lost 7 bases and J lost 7 bases. Germline V CDR1 and CDR2: SGHTA, FQGNSA. The CDR3 here is CASIPQGLANTQYF. The CDR3, as DNA: TGTGCCAGCATCCCTCAGGGACTAGCGAATACGCAGTATTTT.

The sample holds many counts of this clonotype. The J gene is TRBJ1-1, the V gene TRBV10-3, with TRBD1 matching over 10 bases. Germline loops: CDR1 ENHRY, CDR2 SYGVKD. The CDR3 spans 14 residues. Losses at the gene ends were 6 bases for V and 7 bases for J; bases not matched to a gene: 8. CDR3 DNA sequence: TGTGCCATCAGACCCGGGACAGGGGCGAATGAAGCTTTCTTT. The encoded protein is CAIRPGTGANEAFF.

The rearrangement uses TRBV24-1 and TRBJ2-7; 13 nucleotides match TRBD2. Per the germline V gene, CDR1 is KGHDR and CDR2 is SFDVKD. Trimming cost V 7 bases and J 3 bases; bases outside gene matches: 8. The CDR3 runs to 16 residues. CDR3 region: CATSDPRTSGSYEQYF. In nucleotides, the CDR3 is TGTGCCACCAGCGACCCCCGGACTAGCGGGAGCTACGAGCAGTACTTC.

The CDR3 DNA is TGTGCCAGCAGCCAAGAAGGATTCTCGGGACGGAAAAATTCACCCCTCCACTTT. It yields the protein CASSQEGFSGRKNSPLHF. The V call is TRBV14, the J call TRBJ1-6, with D maybe TRBD1 (5 bases). V was shortened by 0 bases and J by 7 bases, with 19 bases between the two germline ends. The CDR3 is 18 residues long. The V gene's germline CDR1 is SGHDN and CDR2 FVKESK.

Notes on this clonotype: One end of the junction does not line up with germline, which may come from a read error. J is TRBJ1-5 and V is TRBV7-2; 9 bases line up with TRBD1. Per germline, CDR1 SGHTA and CDR2 FQGNSA. The CDR3 is 14 residues long. CDR3 amino acids: CASSPTGGKQPQHF. The DNA of the CDR3 is TGTGCCAGCAGCCCCACAGGGGGCAAGCAGCCCCAGCATTTT. Full variable domain (rest looked up from reference TRBV7-2 and TRBJ1-5): GAGVSQSPSNKVTEKGKDVELRCDPISGHTALYWYRQSLGQGLEFLIYFQGNSAPDKSGLPSDRFSAERTGGSVSTLTIQRTQQEDSAVYLCASSPTGGKQPQHFGDGTRLSIL.

The CDR3 region is CASSFPGAGVDTEAFF. The CDR3 DNA reads TGTGCCAGCAGTTTTCCAGGGGCAGGGGTAGACACTGAAGCTTTCTTT. The genes are TRBV28 and TRBJ1-1; tentatively, D is TRBD1 (6 bases). V was cut by 3 bases and J by 3 bases, with 17 bases left in between. CDR1 and CDR2 from the germline V gene are MDHEN and SYDVKM. The CDR3 runs to 16 residues.

The chain carries TRBV12-3 or TRBV12-4 and TRBJ2-3; possibly TRBD2 for D (5 bases). Trimming removed 8 bases at V and 7 bases at J, with 10 bases between. The CDR3 is 11 residues long. CDR3: CASGETYTQYF. The CDR3 nucleotides read TGTGCCAGCGGGGAGACTTATACGCAGTATTTT.

This clonotype was observed at least ten times. J is TRBJ2-1 and V is TRBV7-9, with D possibly being TRBD2 (6 bases). CDR1 is SEHNR, CDR2 FQNEAQ, per germline (reference sequence). The V end was cut by 0 bases, the J end by 10 bases, with 13 bases between. This CDR3 has 14 residues. The CDR3, as DNA: TGTGCCAGCAGCTTAGCCCCCAGGGAGGCCGAGCAGTTCTTC. The encoded protein is CASSLAPREAEQFF.

This clonotype has a handful of counts. The chain recombines TRBV20-1 with TRBJ2-5; 13 nucleotides match TRBD2. The CDR3 runs 15 residues. The V and J ends lost 7 bases and 5 bases, in that order; junction bases with no gene match: 10. The germline CDR1 and CDR2 sequences are DFQATT and SNEGSKA (reference sequence). The chain's CDR3 is CSGGLAGRPGETQYF. The DNA of the CDR3 is TGCAGTGGGGGACTAGCGGGGAGACCGGGGGAGACCCAGTACTTC.

This clonotype was seen a handful of times. CDR3 DNA sequence: TGTGCCAGCAGCTTGGACGGGAATGACGATACGCAGTATTTT. Protein product: CASSLDGNDDTQYF. This chain joins TRBV7-6 and TRBJ2-3; perhaps TRBD2 as D (5 bases). The CDR3 is made up of 14 amino acids. Germline V gene data show CDR1 as SGHVS and CDR2 as FNYEAQ. The germline V and J ends were trimmed by 3 bases and 6 bases, with 13 bases remaining between them.

In its sample, this clonotype was seen once. This chain connects TRBV30 to TRBJ1-2, with 8 bases that match TRBD1. Per the germline V gene, CDR1 is GTSNPN and CDR2 is SVGIG (reference sequence). After removal of 1 base from V and 4 bases from J, the junction contained 5 bases not matched to a gene. The CDR3 is 14 residues long. The CDR3 reads CAWSAPGGSYGYTF. DNA of the CDR3: TGTGCCTGGAGTGCTCCAGGGGGCTCCTATGGCTACACCTTC.

This clonotype was observed a handful of times. V is TRBV28 and J is TRBJ2-7; 7 positions agree with TRBD1. V lost 2 bases and J lost 3; bases outside the gene matches: 4. Germline V gives CDR1 MDHEN, CDR2 SYDVKM. This CDR3 spans 14 amino acids. The CDR3 loop reads CASSLRGLFYEQYF. The CDR3 nucleotides read TGTGCCAGCAGTTTAAGGGGGCTCTTCTACGAGCAGTACTTC.

Regarding this clonotype: One end of the junction does not line up with germline, which may come from a read error. This sequence joins TRBV27 and TRBJ2-7, with 12 positions matching TRBD1. CDR1 is MNHEY and CDR2 is SMNVEV in the germline V gene (reference sequence). The CDR3 spans 15 residues. The CDR3 bases are TGTGCCAGCAGGATCGGGACAGGGGGCGACTACGAGAAGTACTTC. It specifies CASRIGTGGDYEKYF.

This clonotype was counted a few times. The gene calls are TRBV27 and TRBJ1-6; no clear D. Trimming took off 3 bases at V and 8 bases at J, with 8 bases between the two ends. Looked up from germline, CDR1 is MNHEY and CDR2 is SMNVEV (reference sequence). The CDR3 totals 13 residues. As DNA, the CDR3 is TGTGCCAGCAGTTTTGGCTCGTATTCACCCCTCCACTTT. Translation: CASSFGSYSPLHF.

The chain uses TRBV20-1 and TRBJ2-7; a weak D match, TRBD1 (6 bases). Trimming removed 3 bases at V and 5 bases at J, with 17 bases between. The CDR3 totals 14 residues. Germline values: CDR1 DFQATT, CDR2 SNEGSKA (reference sequence). The CDR3 nucleotides are TGCAGTGCTAGTCTCCCAGGGGAGATGAACGAGCAGTACTTC. As protein: CSASLPGEMNEQYF.

This clonotype appeared a few times. V gene TRBV12-3 or TRBV12-4 combines with J gene TRBJ2-7; the match to TRBD1 covers 8 bases. Losses at the gene ends were 5 bases for V and 6 bases for J; bases not matched to a gene: 6. The length of the CDR3 is 13 residues. This CDR3 is CASSTQGASEQYF. The CDR3, as DNA: TGTGCCAGCAGTACCCAGGGGGCGAGCGAGCAGTACTTC.

The rearrangement uses TRBV12-3 or TRBV12-4 and TRBJ2-7, with D maybe TRBD2 (7 bases). V lost 1 base to trimming and J lost 4 bases, with 14 bases between them. The CDR3 is 15 amino acids. The CDR3, as DNA: TGTGCCAGCAGTTTAGAGGGGGGAGGGGTTTACGAGCAGTACTTC. It specifies CASSLEGGGVYEQYF.

The count of this clonotype is one. The CDR3 region has the DNA TGTGCCAGTACGGGACAGAATAGCAATCAGCCCCAGCATTTT. Amino acids: CASTGQNSNQPQHF. The V call is TRBV19, the J call TRBJ1-5; 7 nucleotides match TRBD1. The CDR3 has 14 residues. V trimming: 7 bases; J trimming: 0 bases; junction bases outside the gene matches: 3. Germline V gene lookup returns CDR1 LNHDA and CDR2 SQIVND (reference sequence).

The chain combines TRBV2 with TRBJ1-2; possible D gene TRBD1, 5 bases. The CDR3 spans 13 residues. Germline V gives CDR1 SNHLY, CDR2 FYNNEI. Trimming pared 1 base from V and 9 bases from J, leaving 12 bases between. The CDR3: CASSEGGRARYTF. The CDR3 DNA reads as TGTGCCAGCAGTGAAGGGGGCCGCGCTCGCTACACCTTC.